Shown below are 5 T cell receptor beta chains from a single sample sequenced in a study of cytomegalovirus exposure and HLA in healthy donors. Primers for the PCR totalled 60 Vbeta and 13 Jbeta. Assay: immunoSEQ multiplex PCR; the TCRdb copy retains only in-frame clones and omits some. The table includes more than 110,000 clones, approximately 80% detected once. The specimen sequenced was PBMCs. The receptors derive from a man in his forties or fifties in good health and CMV-seronegative.

The V call is TRBV7-9, the J call TRBJ2-7, with D hard to call. The CDR3 sequence is 14 residues long. Germline CDR1 SEHNR, CDR2 FQNEAQ (reference sequence). The germline V and J ends were trimmed by 1 base and 4 bases, with 11 bases remaining between them. CDR3 DNA: TGTGCCAGCAGCTTAGTCTCAGATTCTTACGAGCAGTACTTC. Amino acids: CASSLVSDSYEQYF.

The chain recombines TRBV28 with TRBJ1-2, with D unclear. Per germline, CDR1 MDHEN and CDR2 SYDVKM. The V gene lost 7 bases and the J gene lost 1 base, with 19 bases spanning the gap. There are 16 residues in the CDR3. The CDR3 nucleotides are TGTGCCAGCATAAGGTCGACTTACCAACTTAACTATGGCTACACCTTC. This codes for CASIRSTYQLNYGYTF.

The rearrangement links TRBV18 to TRBJ1-1, with TRBD1 matching over 7 bases. The germline V gene has CDR1 KGHSH and CDR2 LQKENI. The CDR3 has 14 amino acids. After removal of 3 bases from V and 1 base from J, the junction contained 2 bases not matched to a gene. The CDR3, as DNA: TGTGCCAGCTCACCGGGACAGCCGAACACTGAAGCTTTCTTT. Residues: CASSPGQPNTEAFF.

The rearrangement links TRBV2 to TRBJ2-2, with TRBD2 identical over 10 bases. The length of the CDR3 is 15 residues. From germline, CDR1 is SNHLY and CDR2 FYNNEI. The junction had 5 bases not matched to a gene; V was cut back by 6 bases and J by 4 bases. The CDR3 protein is CASSLGLASTGELFF. In nucleotides, the CDR3 is TGTGCCAGCAGCCTGGGACTAGCGAGCACCGGGGAGCTGTTTTTT.

The gene calls are TRBV7-2 and TRBJ2-1; D is uncertain. CDR3 length equals 13 residues. CDR1 is SGHTA and CDR2 is FQGNSA in the germline V gene. Trimming cost V 2 bases and J 9 bases, with 11 bases left between them. In nucleotides, the CDR3 is TGTGCCAGCAGCTTATACGAGGCCGGTGAGCAGTTCTTC. It encodes CASSLYEAGEQFF.